This T cell receptor beta chain was recorded in a study of blood T cell repertoires in COVID-19. Across the study: From T cells, B-cell-depleted T cells, or PBMCs came the material, which was cDNA or gDNA.

In the authors' methods: Amplification of reference gene primers was used by the study to estimate nucleated cell counts. The method was immunoSEQ multiplex PCR; TCRdb's version includes in-frame clones alone and lacks a portion of them. V and J calls and clone size are copied from that table; D and trimming were computed from the DNA. The sample carries more than 110,000 clones, roughly 90% recorded once. V was shortened by 0 bases and J by 4 bases, with 19 bases between the two germline ends. CDR3 length: 18 amino acids. This study enrolled people aged about 18 to 100 from roughly 24 US geographic areas.

Material for sequencing was PBMCs or T cells enriched from blood (not recorded which). The source is a man aged 50 or older who had recovered from COVID-19. V gene TRBV5-3 combines with J gene TRBJ2-2, with D possibly being TRBD1 (6 bases). TRBV5-3 belongs to the ORF category, with a function that is uncertain. The CDR3 coding sequence is TGTGCCAGAAGCTTGGATCAGGGGCAGGTTTTAATCACCGGGGAGCTGTTTTTT. This encodes CARSLDQGQVLITGELFF.